This T cell receptor (beta chain) was documented in a study of T-cell memory formation after mild COVID-19. Only a few counts were recorded for this clonotype. With 0 bases clipped from V and 4 bases from J, the junction kept 4 bases outside the gene matches. The CDR3 length is 15 residues. Germline values: CDR1 SGHRS, CDR2 YFSETQ. Via MiXCR, TCRdb re-called the 5' RACE reads, giving one row per CDR3 protein. The profile shows hundreds of thousands of distinct CDR3 sequences, around 21% of them singletons. The V and J genes are TRBV5-1 and TRBJ2-4; 7 positions match TRBD2. Material for sequencing was PBMCs or a T cell subset sorted from them (not recorded which). The receptor comes from an adult woman who had mild COVID-19 (a few samples of this study predate the infection). Cell type and time point are not known. The CDR3 coding sequence is TGCGCCAGCAGCTTGGGGCAGGGAGGGAAAAACATTCAGTACTTC. Its translation is CASSLGQGGKNIQYF.